This T cell receptor (beta chain) was sequenced in a study of OX40 agonist ivuxolimab in advanced cancers. This clone was observed a handful of times. The CDR3 covers 15 residues. V lost 1 base to trimming and J lost 1 base, with 8 bases between them. Germline loops: CDR1 MGHRA, CDR2 YSYEKL. Only in-frame clones appear in the TCRdb table, and some are missing; sequencing was by immunoSEQ multiplex PCR. The sample consists of 70,000 to 85,000 clones, 75% to 90% of them appearing once. The chain recombines TRBV4-1 with TRBJ1-5, with D tentatively TRBD1 (5 bases). The receptor comes from an adult with an advanced solid tumor such as melanoma, head and neck, liver or kidney cancer. The starting material was CD4+ or CD8+ T cells sorted from blood, obtained in a trial of the OX40 agonist ivuxolimab. The CDR3 loop is CASSQAGGSNQPQHF. The CDR3 DNA sequence: TGCGCCAGCAGCCAAGCGGGGGGGAGCAATCAGCCCCAGCATTTT.